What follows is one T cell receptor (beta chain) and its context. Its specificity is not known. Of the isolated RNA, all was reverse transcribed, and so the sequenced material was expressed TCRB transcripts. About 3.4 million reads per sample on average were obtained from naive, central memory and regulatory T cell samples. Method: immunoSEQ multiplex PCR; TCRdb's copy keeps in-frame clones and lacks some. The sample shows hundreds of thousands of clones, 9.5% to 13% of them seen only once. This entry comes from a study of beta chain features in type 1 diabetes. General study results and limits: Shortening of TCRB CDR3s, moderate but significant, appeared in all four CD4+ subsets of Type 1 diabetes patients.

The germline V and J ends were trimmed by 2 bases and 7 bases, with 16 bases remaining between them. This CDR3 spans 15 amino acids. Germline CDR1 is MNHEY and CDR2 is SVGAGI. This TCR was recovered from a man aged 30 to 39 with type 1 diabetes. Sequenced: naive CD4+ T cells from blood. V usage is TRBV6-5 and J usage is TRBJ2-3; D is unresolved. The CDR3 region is CASSYLYGGDYTQYF. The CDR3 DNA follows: TGTGCCAGCAGTTACCTTTATGGTGGAGATTATACGCAGTATTTT.